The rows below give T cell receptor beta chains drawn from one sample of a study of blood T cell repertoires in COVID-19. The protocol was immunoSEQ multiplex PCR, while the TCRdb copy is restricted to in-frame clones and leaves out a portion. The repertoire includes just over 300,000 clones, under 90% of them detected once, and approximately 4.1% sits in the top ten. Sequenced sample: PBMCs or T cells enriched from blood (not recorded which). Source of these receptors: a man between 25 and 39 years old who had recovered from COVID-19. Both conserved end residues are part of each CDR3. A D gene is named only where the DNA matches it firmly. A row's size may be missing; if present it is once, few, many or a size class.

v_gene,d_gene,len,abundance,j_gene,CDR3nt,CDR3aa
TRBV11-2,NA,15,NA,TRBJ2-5,TGTGCCAGCAGCTTAGACAGGGTGTTGGGAGAGACCCAGTACTTC,CASSLDRVLGETQYF
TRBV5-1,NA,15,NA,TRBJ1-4,TGCGCCAGCAGCTTGAGCGGGGGAGTAAGGGAAAAACTGTTTTTT,CASSLSGGVREKLFF
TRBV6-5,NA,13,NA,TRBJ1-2,TGTGCCAGCACCGCACGAGGGTTCTATGGCTACACCTTC,CASTARGFYGYTF
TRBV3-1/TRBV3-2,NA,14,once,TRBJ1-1,TGTGCCAGCAGCCACAGGGCCAAAGCGACTGAGGCTTTCTTT,CASSHRAKATEAFF
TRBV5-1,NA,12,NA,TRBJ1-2,TGCGCCAGCAGCTTGGACCGGGATGGCTACACCTTC,CASSLDRDGYTF
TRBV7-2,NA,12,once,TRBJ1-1,TGTGCCAGCAGCTCCCGGGGAGTAGAAGCTTTCTTT,CASSSRGVEAFF
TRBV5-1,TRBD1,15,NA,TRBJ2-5,TGCGCCAGCACCCCGGACAGGGCCATGTGGGAGACCCAGTACTTC,CASTPDRAMWETQYF
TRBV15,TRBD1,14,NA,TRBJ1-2,TGTGCCACCAGCAGAGATAAGGGGGCGCGGGGCTACACCTTC,CATSRDKGARGYTF
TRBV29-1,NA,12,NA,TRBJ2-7,TGCAGCGTGGGTGGGGCTAGCGACGAGCAGTACTTC,CSVGGASDEQYF
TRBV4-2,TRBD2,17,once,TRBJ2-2,TGTGCCAGCAGCCATTCCGGACTAGCGGGATTCACCGGGGAGCTGTTTTTT,CASSHSGLAGFTGELFF
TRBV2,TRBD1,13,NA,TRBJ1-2,TGTGCCAGCAGAGGGACAGCTTTATGGAGCTACACCTTC,CASRGTALWSYTF
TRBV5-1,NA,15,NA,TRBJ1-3,TGCGCCAGCAGCCCGACGGGGGGCTCTGGAAACACCATATATTTT,CASSPTGGSGNTIYF
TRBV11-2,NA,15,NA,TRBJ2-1,TGTGCCAGCCTGAGACAGGATCCCTCCTACAATGAGCAGTTCTTC,CASLRQDPSYNEQFF
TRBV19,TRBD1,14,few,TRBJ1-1,TGTGCCAGTAGTATTACAGGGGGGAGCACTGAAGCTTTCTTT,CASSITGGSTEAFF
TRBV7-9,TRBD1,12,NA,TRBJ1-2,TGTGCCAGCAGCCCAGGGGGATATGGCTACACCTTC,CASSPGGYGYTF
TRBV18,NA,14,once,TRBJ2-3,TGTGCCAGCTCACCACCGACAGGCACAGATACGCAGTATTTT,CASSPPTGTDTQYF
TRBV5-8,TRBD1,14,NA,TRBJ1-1,TGTGCCAGCAGTTTGGACAGGGGGGGTGGTGAAGCTTTCTTT,CASSLDRGGGEAFF
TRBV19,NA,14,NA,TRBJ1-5,TGTGCCAGTAACCTGAGGGATAGCAATCAGCCCCAGCATTTT,CASNLRDSNQPQHF
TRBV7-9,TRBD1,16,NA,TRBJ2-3,TGTGCCAGCAGTTACGGACAGGGGAAGGGCACAGATACGCAGTATTTT,CASSYGQGKGTDTQYF
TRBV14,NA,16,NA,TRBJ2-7,TGTGCCAGCAGCCGTACTTCCGGGGATGCAGTCCACGAGCAGTACTTC,CASSRTSGDAVHEQYF
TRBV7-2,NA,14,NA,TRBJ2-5,TGTGCCAGCAGCTTAGGAGGGATCCAAGAGACCCAGTACTTC,CASSLGGIQETQYF